The 23 T cell receptor beta chains listed next were all sequenced from one sample in a study of T cells in Graves' hyperthyroidism and ophthalmopathy. Amplification of TCR beta CDR3 regions used RNA as the template. Carried out on the TCR CDR3, a first-round RT-PCR used the HTBI primer set. In TCRdb, the multiplex PCR reads were re-called with MiXCR into one record per CDR3 protein. The sample includes about 500,000 distinct CDR3 sequences, 15% to 20% seen only once; the top ten take approximately 30%. The sample comprised blood. These receptor sequences come from a woman aged 25 to 39 with Graves' ophthalmopathy.

This clonotype was found many times. This chain joins TRBV6-2 or TRBV6-3 and TRBJ2-5, with TRBD2 identical over 8 bases. Trimming at V came to 6 bases and at J to 5 bases, leaving 11 bases not matched to a gene. The CDR3 spans 15 residues. Looked up from germline, CDR1 is MNHEY and CDR2 is SVGEGT. As DNA, the CDR3 is TGTGCCAGCAGCCTTTCACTAGCGGAGGGGGAGACCCAGTACTTC. It translates to CASSLSLAEGETQYF.

CDR3 sequence: CASSDWQGSSTEAFF. The DNA of the CDR3 is TGTGCCAGCAGTGATTGGCAGGGGAGTAGTACTGAAGCTTTCTTT. The rearrangement joins TRBV25-1 to TRBJ1-1, with D perhaps matching TRBD1 (6 bases). The CDR3 sequence is 15 residues long. Per the germline V gene, CDR1 is MGHDK and CDR2 is SYGVNS. V was cut by 3 bases and J by 5 bases, with 16 bases left in between. The variable domain in full, completed from reference TRBV25-1 and TRBJ1-1, reads EADIYQTPRYLVIGTGKKITLECSQTMGHDKMYWYQQDPGMELHLIHYSYGVNSTEKGDLSSESTVSRIRTEHFPLTLESARPSHTSQYLCASSDWQGSSTEAFFGQGTRLTVV.

The sample holds many counts of this clonotype. This chain joins TRBV30 and TRBJ2-7; perhaps TRBD2 as D (6 bases). This CDR3 region has 15 residues. Trimming left V 2 bases short and J 0 bases short, with 14 bases between. Germline values: CDR1 GTSNPN, CDR2 SVGIG (reference sequence). Here the CDR3 DNA reads TGTGCCTGGAGTACGGGGGTTCCTCCCTCCTACGAGCAGTACTTC. This translates into CAWSTGVPPSYEQYF.

This clonotype has at least ten counts. The CDR3 reads CASIGDRVADTQYF. The DNA for the CDR3 is TGTGCCAGCATTGGGGACAGGGTTGCAGATACGCAGTATTTT. The chain couples TRBV2 to TRBJ2-3; the match to TRBD1 covers 9 bases. Germline CDR1 SNHLY, CDR2 FYNNEI. V lost 7 bases, J lost 4 bases, and 6 bases stayed unmatched. This CDR3 comprises 14 residues.

This clonotype was counted at least ten times. The chain joins TRBV30 to TRBJ2-5; maybe TRBD1 (5 bases). The CDR3 is 14 amino acids. Per germline, CDR1 GTSNPN and CDR2 SVGIG (reference sequence). V was shortened by 0 bases and J by 3 bases, with 11 bases between the two germline ends. CDR3 bases: TGTGCCTGGAGTGTAGGGGTTTCCAAAGAGACCCAGTACTTC. This translates into CAWSVGVSKETQYF.

In regard to this clonotype: A much larger clone differs from this one at a single base, so this may be a read error. The rearrangement uses TRBV6-5 and TRBJ2-7; D gene uncertain. This CDR3 spans 18 amino acids. Trimming took off 0 bases at V and 1 base at J, with 19 bases between the two ends. CDR1 is MNHEY and CDR2 is SVGAGI in the germline V gene. In DNA form, the CDR3 reads TGTGCCAGCAGTTACTCGTTTCCGGCCCAGTCGAAATCCTACGAGCAGTACTTC. Protein product: CASSYSFPAQSKSYEQYF.

This clonotype has at least ten counts. J is TRBJ2-7 and V is TRBV4-2; possibly TRBD1 for D (5 bases). The germline V gene encodes CDR1 LGHNA and CDR2 YNFKEQ. The CDR3 runs to 14 residues. Trimming cost V 0 bases and J 3 bases, with 9 bases left between them. CDR3: CASSQDLGVYEQYF. In nucleotides, the CDR3 is TGTGCCAGCAGCCAAGATCTAGGGGTCTACGAGCAGTACTTC.

This clonotype was recorded many times. This sequence joins TRBV6-1 and TRBJ2-7, with 7 bases aligning to TRBD1. The junction had 9 bases not matched to a gene; V was cut back by 6 bases and J by 1 base. The CDR3 is 15 amino acids. The V gene's germline CDR1 is MNHNS and CDR2 SASEGT. The CDR3 spells CASRPRQGTSYEQYF. CDR3 coding DNA: TGTGCCAGCAGACCCCGACAGGGAACGTCCTACGAGCAGTACTTC.

This clonotype was counted ten times or more. The J gene is TRBJ2-5, the V gene TRBV7-3, with a tentative D call TRBD1 (5 bases). V was trimmed by 5 bases and J by 2 bases, leaving 9 bases between them. This CDR3 is 13 amino acids long. CDR1 SGHTA and CDR2 FQGTGA come from the germline V gene. CDR3 DNA: TGTGCCAGCAGCACCGACAGACAAGAGACCCAGTACTTC. Translated: CASSTDRQETQYF.

The V and J genes are TRBV28 and TRBJ2-2; the D gene is possibly TRBD1 (6 bases). The length of the CDR3 is 16 residues. Germline assignment: CDR1 MDHEN and CDR2 SYDVKM. V lost 3 bases and J lost 1, with 12 bases in between. CDR3 coding DNA: TGTGCCAGCAGTTTCGGCCTGGGACAGAACACCGGGGAGCTGTTTTTT. Amino acids: CASSFGLGQNTGELFF.

The chain is built from TRBV13 and TRBJ2-3; D unclear. With 1 base removed from V and 4 bases from J, the gap between germline ends came to 18 bases. Germline V gives CDR1 PRHDT, CDR2 FYEKMQ (reference sequence). The CDR3 has 17 residues. The chain's CDR3 is CASSLALTPLGSDTQYF. CDR3 nucleotides: TGTGCCAGCAGCTTAGCCCTGACTCCACTGGGATCAGATACGCAGTATTTT.

This clonotype occurred a few times. This chain connects TRBV20-1 to TRBJ2-7; 9 bases are shared with TRBD2. The CDR3 consists of 15 residues. Germline V gives CDR1 DFQATT, CDR2 SNEGSKA (reference sequence). The ends lost 3 bases at V and 6 bases at J; junction bases unmatched: 12. CDR3 DNA sequence: TGCAGTGCTAGTGTTCTTCAGGGCGGGAGGGGCGAGCAGTACTTC. Translated: CSASVLQGGRGEQYF.

The chain carries TRBV19 and TRBJ2-2, with D perhaps TRBD2 (5 bases). Germline V gene data show CDR1 as LNHDA and CDR2 as SQIVND (reference sequence). Trimming removed 7 bases from V and 7 bases from J, with 13 bases in between. This CDR3 spans 13 amino acids. CDR3 bases: TGTGCCAGTACTGAGCTCGGAGGCGGGGAGCTGTTTTTT. It specifies CASTELGGGELFF.

The rearrangement uses TRBV12-5 and TRBJ1-1, with 8 positions matching TRBD1. Germline V gene sequence: CDR1 LGHNT, CDR2 FRNRAP. V was clipped by 5 bases and J by 1 base; unmatched bases: 6. The CDR3 contains 15 residues. Here the CDR3 DNA reads TGTGCTAGTGGTATCCGGACAGGGACGAACACTGAAGCTTTCTTT. Translating it yields CASGIRTGTNTEAFF.

This clonotype was recorded at least ten times. CDR3 region: CASSFSGRSGNEQFF. CDR3 DNA: TGTGCCAGCAGCTTTAGCGGGAGGTCAGGAAATGAGCAGTTCTTC. This rearrangement joins TRBV7-3 to TRBJ2-1; 10 bases line up with TRBD2. Germline CDR1 is SGHTA and CDR2 is FQGTGA. With V trimmed by 3 bases and J by 7 bases, 6 bases remained unmatched. CDR3 length equals 15 residues.

There are many counts of this clonotype. The V gene is TRBV3-1, the J gene TRBJ2-5; TRBD2 agrees at 15 bases. Trimming removed 6 bases from V and 0 bases from J; junction bases left unmatched: 11. Germline CDR1 LGHDT, CDR2 YNNKEL (reference sequence). The CDR3 runs to 19 residues. The CDR3, as DNA: TGTGCCAGCAGTCCCGGACTAGCGGGAGGGCCGAGGTACCAAGAGACCCAGTACTTC. It encodes CASSPGLAGGPRYQETQYF.

This clonotype appeared many times. The chain links TRBV7-2 to TRBJ2-3; TRBD2 matches at 11 bases. The CDR3 is 16 residues long. V shed 2 bases and J 1 base; nucleotides not matched to a gene: 2. CDR1 is SGHTA and CDR2 is FQGNSA in the germline V gene. CDR3 region: CASSLLAGGRTDTQYF. CDR3 sequence (DNA): TGTGCCAGCAGCTTACTAGCGGGAGGCCGCACAGATACGCAGTATTTT. Supplemented by reference TRBV7-2 and TRBJ2-3, the full variable domain reads GAGVSQSPSNKVTEKGKDVELRCDPISGHTALYWYRQSLGQGLEFLIYFQGNSAPDKSGLPSDRFSAERTGGSVSTLTIQRTQQEDSAVYLCASSLLAGGRTDTQYFGPGTRLTVL.

The chain carries TRBV20-1 and TRBJ2-2; D tentatively reads TRBD1 or TRBD2 (5 bases each). The CDR3 is made up of 17 amino acids. Germline-derived CDR1 and CDR2 are DFQATT and SNEGSKA (reference sequence). The V end was cut by 0 bases, the J end by 3 bases, with 17 bases between. CDR3 protein: CSARDEGRGYDTGELFF. CDR3 nucleotides: TGCAGTGCTAGAGATGAGGGGCGCGGTTACGACACCGGGGAGCTGTTTTTT.

Many counts were recorded for this clonotype. This chain connects TRBV5-1 to TRBJ2-7; no clear D. V gave up 0 bases and J gave up 3 bases, with 16 bases separating them. Germline CDR1 is SGHRS and CDR2 is YFSETQ. The CDR3 has 16 residues. The CDR3 spells CASSLAGPSLYYEQYF. CDR3 in DNA: TGCGCCAGCAGCTTGGCCGGTCCAAGCTTATACTACGAGCAGTACTTC.

This clonotype has at least ten counts. This chain connects TRBV14 to TRBJ2-7; D ambiguous. This CDR3 contains 12 residues. V was cut by 2 bases and J by 6 bases, with 8 bases left in between. Germline V lookup: CDR1 SGHDN, CDR2 FVKESK. The CDR3 sequence is CASSQPSSEQYF. The CDR3 DNA follows: TGTGCCAGCAGCCAACCCAGCTCCGAGCAGTACTTC. The variable domain in full, with the rest retrieved from reference TRBV14 and TRBJ2-7, is EAGVTQFPSHSVIEKGQTVTLRCDPISGHDNLYWYRRVMGKEIKFLLHFVKESKQDESGMPNNRFLAERTGGTYSTLKVQPAELEDSGVYFCASSQPSSEQYFGPGTRLTVT.

Ten or more counts support this clonotype. J is TRBJ1-5 and V is TRBV28; no definite D call. From germline, CDR1 is MDHEN and CDR2 SYDVKM. Trimming took off 8 bases at V and 9 bases at J, with 5 bases between the two ends. This CDR3 region has 9 residues. CDR3 in amino acids: CASGRPQHF. The CDR3 nucleotides read TGTGCCAGCGGTCGGCCCCAGCATTTT.

There are a few counts of this clonotype. The chain joins TRBV11-3 to TRBJ2-1, with 9 nucleotides matching TRBD2. J was trimmed by 6 bases and V by 4 bases; bases with no gene match: 16. CDR3 size: 18 residues. From germline, CDR1 is SGHNT and CDR2 YENEEA. CDR3 DNA: TGTGCCAGCAGCTCCCGCCTAGATAAGCGGGAGGTCCTCAATGAGCAGTTCTTC. Protein sequence: CASSSRLDKREVLNEQFF.

This clonotype was picked up a small number of times. This chain links TRBV2 with TRBJ2-2; D may be TRBD1 or TRBD2 (5 bases each). Germline CDR1 reads SNHLY; CDR2 reads FYNNEI. The ends were cut back, 6 bases at V and 4 bases at J, with 15 bases in the middle. The CDR3 spans 15 residues. CDR3 nucleotide sequence: TGTGCCAGCAGACCGTCTGGGGGAAGCACCGGGGAGCTGTTTTTT. Amino acids: CASRPSGGSTGELFF.